What follows describes a single TCR beta chain. Its antigen remains undetermined. The record has no base qualities; no much larger clone is one base away. A single peripheral blood draw of 90 to 150 mL on average was collected from each donor into heparinised tubes. Naive, central memory, regulatory and stem cell-like memory CD4+ T cells were sorted on a BD FACSAria II using a panel including CD45RO, CCR7, CD25, CD127, CD95 and CD27. All sorted populations exceeded 95% purity. Right away, PBMCs were isolated by Lymphoprep density gradient centrifugation and were stained directly, with no culture step. So that batch effects would be minimized, each experiment stained and sorted samples in pairs, pairing one healthy donor with one patient. This sample was included in a study of beta chain features in type 1 diabetes listed by TCRdb under 2018. Study-level background: Patients and healthy donors did not differ in mean age, gender distribution, total cell number or subset yield. A total of about 100 million sorted cells were examined across all samples, and RNA yield correlated strongly with the number of cells per subset. In the study, TCRB repertoires of sorted circulating CD4+ T cell subsets from recently diagnosed type 1 diabetes patients were compared with those of matched healthy donors. Regulatory and stem cell-like memory subsets were obtained from only 8 patients and roughly 8 healthy donors, while naive and central memory subsets were obtained from all 30 or so donors.

Trimming takes 2 bases from V and 0 bases from J, and the germline ends sit 7 bases apart. Taken from the germline V gene, the CDR1 and CDR2 loops are SGHRS and YFSETQ. The CDR3 spans 14 residues, from the cysteine through the phenylalanine. Only the CDR3 DNA is retained, 42 bases long and in frame from the first base. Here is what the overall study found, with its caveats: Only small numbers of individuals were included in the HLA sub-analyses, which left unresolved whether HLA type had any influence on TCRB rearrangement. Type 1 diabetes patients showed a moderate but significant shortening of TCRB CDR3 length in all four CD4+ subsets. Because cDNA was sequenced instead of genomic DNA, activated cells with high expression could be over-represented, although the groups did not differ in activation or CD3 levels. The naive, central memory and regulatory TCRB repertoires appeared to resemble one another more closely among patients than among healthy donors. Fewer insertions and more nucleotide deletions at VDJ recombination sites were observed in patients with type 1 diabetes, implying thymic rearrangement abnormalities. Shorter templates might be favored by PCR, yet because patient and control samples were amplified and corrected together, any such skew would affect both groups equally.

The entire isolated RNA was reverse transcribed using the High Capacity cDNA Reverse Transcription Kit, and thus expressed TCRB transcripts were sequenced. Naive, central memory and regulatory T cell samples underwent deep immunoSEQ sequencing, averaging around 3.7 million total reads per sample. Sorted cells were lysed in RLT buffer and RNA was extracted with DNase-treated RNeasy Micro or Mini kits, depending on cell number. Each cell subset was processed separately to prevent cross-contamination, with patient and healthy donor samples processed together. TCRB sequences were amplified from cDNA with the immunoSEQ multiplex PCR, producing 87-bp fragments spanning the CDR3 region. Amplicons were sequenced on the Illumina HiSeq platform. Per the authors' processing: Synthetic template baselines were used to correct PCR bias computationally, reads within Hamming distance 2 were collapsed together, and singletons that could not be merged were discarded. Reads were aligned against IMGT so that V, D and J genes, CDR3 length and insertions or deletions at six rearrangement sites could be assigned. Within each subset, clonotype counts were normalized to the number of sorted cells before true diversity and Gini coefficients were calculated with the tcR R package. The overlap coefficient, calculated on TCRB nucleotide sequences, was used to measure repertoire sharing. The table was pulled from immuneACCESS by TCRdb, which kept in-frame rearrangements only. Such tables lose some clones; where checked, under half of the loss comes from unresolved V genes, and the rest has no known cause. V and J calls and clone size come straight from that table; D and trimming were deduced from the DNA. In all, the sample holds fewer than 200,000 clones, and more than 10% of those were seen once. About 0.66% of the sample belongs to the ten largest clones.

This sequence uses TRBV5-1 and TRBJ2-3; TRBD1 could be the D gene, as 5 bases match. The sequence derives from a woman aged 18 to 35 in good health. Material: central memory CD4+ T cells from blood. CDR3 protein: CASSLQASTDTQYF. The nucleotide sequence is TGCGCCAGCAGCTTACAGGCTAGCACAGATACGCAGTATTTT.